These 15 T cell receptor beta chains share one sample of origin, sequenced in a study of T cell responses to AZD1222 COVID-19 vaccine (dated by TCRdb to the early 2020s). The time point label corresponds to: about 28 days (+/-7) after the second vaccine dose. The receptor library was made with the immunoSEQ multiplex PCR assay. The table was pulled from immuneACCESS by TCRdb, which kept in-frame rearrangements only. Such tables lose some clones; where checked, under half of the loss comes from unresolved V genes, and the rest has no known cause. This sample holds 75,000 to 95,000 clones; approximately 89% were observed only once. Together, the top ten hold about 30% of the sample. Sequencing used peripheral blood, obtained 28 days after the second AZD1222 dose. The receptors derive from an adult who received the AZD1222 COVID-19 vaccine.

This sequence joins TRBV7-9 and TRBJ1-3; D unclear. The CDR3 consists of 15 residues. Looked up from germline, CDR1 is SEHNR and CDR2 is FQNEAQ (reference sequence). V was trimmed by 3 bases and J by 3 bases, leaving 12 bases between them. The CDR3 sequence: CASSFETLSGNTIYF. For the CDR3, the DNA is TGTGCCAGCAGCTTCGAAACCTTGAGTGGAAACACCATATATTTT.

The rearrangement joins TRBV28 to TRBJ2-2; TRBD1 matches at 7 bases. The germline V gene encodes CDR1 MDHEN and CDR2 SYDVKM. The CDR3 has 15 amino acids. The ends lost 6 bases at V and 0 bases at J; junction bases unmatched: 4. CDR3 coding DNA: TGTGCCAGCAGCGCCGGGACAGCGAACACCGGGGAGCTGTTTTTT. This encodes CASSAGTANTGELFF.

Only one count was recorded for this clone. J is TRBJ1-2 and V is TRBV28; D gene uncertain. CDR3 length equals 14 residues. The V end lost 3 bases, the J end lost 5 bases, and 13 bases lay between the germline ends. Per germline, CDR1 MDHEN and CDR2 SYDVKM. The CDR3: CASSFLGRGYGYTF. CDR3 coding DNA: TGTGCCAGCAGTTTTTTAGGTCGCGGATATGGCTACACCTTC.

This sequence joins TRBV28 and TRBJ2-7, with no clear D. The V gene lost 5 bases and the J gene lost 1 base, with 6 bases spanning the gap. This CDR3 comprises 12 residues. The V gene's germline CDR1 is MDHEN and CDR2 SYDVKM. The CDR3 loop is CASSQVSYEQYF. CDR3 bases: TGTGCCAGCAGTCAGGTGTCCTACGAGCAGTACTTC.

The chain has TRBV5-1 and TRBJ2-3; D is unresolved. The CDR3 runs to 14 residues. The germline V gene has CDR1 SGHRS and CDR2 YFSETQ. The V and J ends lost 3 bases and 2 bases respectively, with 10 bases between them. The CDR3 here is CASSYHIDTDTQYF. CDR3 DNA: TGCGCCAGCAGCTACCATATCGACACAGATACGCAGTATTTT.

The rearrangement joins TRBV11-3 to TRBJ2-7; 10 nucleotides match TRBD2. The CDR3 loop spans 12 amino acids. Germline V gene sequence: CDR1 SGHNT, CDR2 YENEEA. Trimming cost V 4 bases and J 9 bases; bases outside gene matches: 3. The DNA of the CDR3 is TGTGCCAGCAGCTCTTTAGCGGGGGGGCAGTACTTC. This translates into CASSSLAGGQYF.

The CDR3 protein is CASSLERDSLRQYF. The CDR3, as DNA: TGTGCCAGCAGCTTAGAAAGGGATAGCCTCCGGCAGTACTTC. V is TRBV7-2 and J is TRBJ2-7, with unresolved D. CDR3 length equals 14 residues. Trimming removed 1 base from V and 9 bases from J, with 16 bases in between. Per the germline V gene, CDR1 is SGHTA and CDR2 is FQGNSA.

V and J are TRBV7-2 and TRBJ2-2; D is unclear. This CDR3 contains 14 residues. V lost 2 bases, J lost 4 bases, and 8 bases lay in between. CDR1 and CDR2 from the germline V gene are SGHTA and FQGNSA. CDR3 sequence reads: CASSLLGVTGELFF. CDR3 coding DNA: TGTGCCAGCAGCTTATTGGGCGTCACCGGGGAGCTGTTTTTT.

This chain links TRBV7-9 with TRBJ1-5, with 10 bases aligning to TRBD1. This CDR3 region has 16 residues. Losses at the gene ends were 2 bases for V and 5 bases for J; bases not matched to a gene: 6. Germline V gives CDR1 SEHNR, CDR2 FQNEAQ (reference sequence). CDR3 coding DNA: TGTGCCAGCAGCTTATGGGGACAGGGGATGTATCAGCCCCAGCATTTT. It encodes CASSLWGQGMYQPQHF.

The chain employs TRBV2 and TRBJ2-3, with TRBD2 as a possible D gene (5 bases). CDR1 is SNHLY, CDR2 FYNNEI, per germline. The CDR3 is 15 residues long. Trimming removed 3 bases from V and 6 bases from J, with 16 bases in between. The CDR3 sequence: CASSEFEGVKDTQYF. The CDR3 DNA reads as TGTGCCAGCAGTGAGTTCGAGGGAGTCAAGGATACGCAGTATTTT.

The V call is TRBV6-5, the J call TRBJ1-4; D unresolved. CDR1 is MNHEY, CDR2 SVGAGI, per germline. Trimming took 0 bases from V and 4 from J, leaving 6 bases between them. The CDR3 is made up of 14 amino acids. The CDR3 here is CASSYSSHNEKLFF. The CDR3 DNA is TGTGCCAGCAGTTACTCATCACATAATGAAAAACTGTTTTTT.

The genes are TRBV11-2 and TRBJ2-3; 7 bases agree with TRBD2. V lost 9 bases, J lost 6 bases, and 15 bases stayed unmatched. The CDR3 loop spans 15 amino acids. Per germline, CDR1 SGHAT and CDR2 FQNNGV. CDR3 bases: TGTGCCAGTAGCCCGCTGGGCGGGAGCGGGGATACGCAGTATTTT. Residues: CASSPLGGSGDTQYF.

The V and J genes are TRBV19 and TRBJ2-1, with 7 positions matching TRBD1. J lost 2 bases, V lost 4 bases, and 11 bases had no gene match. The CDR3 consists of 17 residues. CDR1 and CDR2 from the germline V gene are LNHDA and SQIVND (reference sequence). As DNA, the CDR3 is TGTGCCAGTAGTACCCGGGACAGCTCTCGACCCTACAATGAGCAGTTCTTC. Residues: CASSTRDSSRPYNEQFF.

This clone occurred a few times. The chain recombines TRBV4-1 with TRBJ1-3, with TRBD1 identical over 8 bases. The length of the CDR3 is 14 residues. J was trimmed by 4 bases and V by 1 base; bases with no gene match: 0. Per germline, CDR1 MGHRA and CDR2 YSYEKL. CDR3 sequence: CASSQGTGGNTIYF. The CDR3 DNA follows: TGCGCCAGCAGCCAAGGGACAGGGGGAAACACCATATATTTT.

The rearrangement uses TRBV27 and TRBJ2-1; tentatively, D is TRBD2 (6 bases). CDR1 and CDR2 (germline): MNHEY, SMNVEV (reference sequence). Trimming shortened V by 4 bases and J by 4 bases, and 11 bases separated the two germline ends. The CDR3 consists of 14 residues. The chain's CDR3 is CASSSGTGYNEQFF. CDR3 coding DNA: TGTGCCAGCAGTTCCGGGACTGGATACAATGAGCAGTTCTTC.